This T cell receptor (beta chain) was documented in a study of blood T cells in healthy people across ages. Together with a sample-barcoded 5' primer, a J-beta primer mix was included in a second PCR lasting about 6 to 11 cycles. Via MiXCR, TCRdb re-called the 5' RACE reads, giving one row per CDR3 protein. The data hold 590,000 or so distinct CDR3 sequences, with under 30% observed a single time. No fewer than 6.5 million PBMCs went into each sample. Ten or more counts support this clonotype. The material sequenced was blood. The receptor's source is a woman older than 75 in good health.

CDR3 nucleotides: TGTGCCAGCAGCGTAGTCGCAGACTATGGCTACACCTTC. It specifies CASSVVADYGYTF. The chain is built from TRBV9 and TRBJ1-2; D is unclear. Trimming took off 0 bases at V and 3 bases at J, with 6 bases between the two ends. This CDR3 is built from 13 residues. In germline, CDR1 is SGDLS, CDR2 YYNGEE.